A single sample gave rise to the 10 T cell receptor beta chains below, sequenced in a study of cytomegalovirus exposure and HLA in healthy donors. It was with 60 Vbeta and 13 Jbeta primers that the PCR ran. The data were produced by immunoSEQ multiplex PCR, yet TCRdb's version contains in-frame clones alone and is incomplete. The sample has approximately 40,000 clones, around 82% seen once. What was sequenced was PBMCs. The receptors were gathered from a woman aged 18-29 years in good health and CMV-seropositive.

This clone has just one count. The rearrangement uses TRBV19 and TRBJ1-3; D unclear. The CDR3 spans 15 residues. Trimming stripped 4 bases from V and 0 bases from J, with 10 bases between. Germline lookup yields CDR1 LNHDA and CDR2 SQIVND (reference sequence). DNA of the CDR3: TGTGCCAGTAGTACCCGGGGTCTCTCTGGAAACACCATATATTTT. This encodes CASSTRGLSGNTIYF.

This chain links TRBV21-1 with TRBJ2-7; the table gives TRBD1 as D, unverified against the DNA. TRBV21-1 is labeled a pseudogene. The CDR3 covers 15 residues. This CDR3 is CASSKGDRGKYEQYF. The DNA of the CDR3 is TGTGCCAGCAGCAAAGGAGACAGGGGGAAGTACGAGCAGTACTTC.

About this clone: The germline gene is not matched at one end of the junction; a read error may be the cause. This sequence joins TRBV7-7 and TRBJ2-3, with 7 bases fitting TRBD2. Germline values: CDR1 SSHAT, CDR2 FNYEAQ (reference sequence). CDR3 length: 16 residues. This CDR3 is CASSPGLGDGTDTQYF. Written as DNA, the CDR3 is TGTGCTAGCAGCCCAGGACTAGGCGACGGCACAGATACGCAGTATTTT.

The chain carries TRBV16 and TRBJ1-2, with a weak D call TRBD1 (5 bases). This CDR3 comprises 15 residues. Germline assignment: CDR1 KGHSY and CDR2 FQNENV. V gave up 4 bases and J gave up 7 bases, with 19 bases separating them. As DNA, the CDR3 is TGTGCCAGCAGCCCACAGGTCCAGGGTCCTACTGGCTACACCTTC. Protein sequence: CASSPQVQGPTGYTF. Complete variable domain (other parts from reference TRBV16 and TRBJ1-2): GEEVAQTPKHLVRGEGQKAKLYCAPIKGHSYVFWYQQVLKNEFKFLISFQNENVFDETGMPKERFSAKCLPNSPCSLEIQATKLEDSAVYFCASSPQVQGPTGYTFGSGTRLTVV.

The gene calls are TRBV5-4 and TRBJ2-3, with 7 bases aligning to TRBD2. V lost 4 bases to trimming and J lost 0 bases; unmatched junction nucleotides: 8. Germline values: CDR1 SGHNT, CDR2 YYREEE (reference sequence). This CDR3 has 16 residues. The CDR3 sequence: CASSPFLAASTDTQYF. The DNA for the CDR3 is TGTGCCAGCAGCCCTTTCCTAGCGGCCAGCACAGATACGCAGTATTTT.

The rearrangement links TRBV19 to TRBJ2-7, with 8 bases that match TRBD2. CDR1 and CDR2 (germline): LNHDA, SQIVND (reference sequence). CDR3 length: 14 amino acids. V shed 2 bases, J shed 5 bases, and the junction held 5 bases outside the gene matches. This CDR3 reads CASSITGRANEQYF. Here the CDR3 DNA reads TGTGCCAGTAGTATAACCGGGAGGGCCAACGAGCAGTACTTC.

The chain is built from TRBV5-4 and TRBJ2-5; 10 bases agree with TRBD2. The CDR3 consists of 15 residues. The junction had 8 bases not matched to a gene; V was cut back by 4 bases and J by 5 bases. Germline loops: CDR1 SGHNT, CDR2 YYREEE (reference sequence). CDR3 amino acids: CASSPSSGGSETQYF. In nucleotides, the CDR3 is TGTGCCAGCAGCCCAAGTAGCGGGGGGAGTGAGACCCAGTACTTC.

The chain recombines TRBV6-5 with TRBJ1-1; 9 bases map to TRBD1. V was pared by 7 bases and J by 3 bases, with 9 bases of the junction left unmatched. The CDR3 totals 15 residues. The germline CDR1 and CDR2 sequences are MNHEY and SVGAGI. CDR3 nucleotide sequence: TGTGCCAGCACTAGGGGACAGGGTACACACACTGAAGCTTTCTTT. Encoded protein: CASTRGQGTHTEAFF.

The chain has TRBV28 and TRBJ2-1, with D tentatively TRBD1 (5 bases). V gave up 3 bases and J gave up 4 bases, with 10 bases separating them. The CDR3 is 14 residues long. Germline CDR1 is MDHEN and CDR2 is SYDVKM. In DNA, the CDR3 is TGTGCCAGCAGTTTGGGGCCCCTATACAATGAGCAGTTCTTC. It codes for CASSLGPLYNEQFF.

This chain uses TRBV13 with TRBJ2-2; possible D gene TRBD1, 6 bases. V gave up 6 bases and J gave up 4 bases, with 6 bases separating them. Germline assignment: CDR1 PRHDT and CDR2 FYEKMQ (reference sequence). This CDR3 spans 12 amino acids. CDR3 in amino acids: CASRGGTGELFF. The CDR3 DNA follows: TGTGCCAGCAGAGGGGGCACCGGGGAGCTGTTTTTT.